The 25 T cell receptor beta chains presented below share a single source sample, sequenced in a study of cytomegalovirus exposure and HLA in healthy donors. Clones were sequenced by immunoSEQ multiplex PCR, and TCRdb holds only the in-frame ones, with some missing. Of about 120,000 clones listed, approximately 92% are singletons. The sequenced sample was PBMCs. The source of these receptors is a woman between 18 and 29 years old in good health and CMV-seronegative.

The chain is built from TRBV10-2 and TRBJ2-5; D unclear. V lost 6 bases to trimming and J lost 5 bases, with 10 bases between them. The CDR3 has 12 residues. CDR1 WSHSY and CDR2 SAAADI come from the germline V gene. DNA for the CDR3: TGCGCCAGCAGAGATCTAACTGAGACCCAGTACTTC. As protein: CASRDLTETQYF.

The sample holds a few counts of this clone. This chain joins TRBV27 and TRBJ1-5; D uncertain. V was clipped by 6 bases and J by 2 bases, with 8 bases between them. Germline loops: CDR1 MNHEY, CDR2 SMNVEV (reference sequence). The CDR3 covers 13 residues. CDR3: CASSTIGNQPQHF. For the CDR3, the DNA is TGTGCCAGCAGCACAATTGGCAATCAGCCCCAGCATTTT.

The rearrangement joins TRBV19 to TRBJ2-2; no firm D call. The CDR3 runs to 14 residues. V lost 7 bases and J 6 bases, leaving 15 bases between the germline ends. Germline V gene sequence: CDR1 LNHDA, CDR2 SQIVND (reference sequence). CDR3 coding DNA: TGTGCCAGTACCCGACTCGACGTACCCGGGGAGCTGTTTTTT. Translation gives CASTRLDVPGELFF.

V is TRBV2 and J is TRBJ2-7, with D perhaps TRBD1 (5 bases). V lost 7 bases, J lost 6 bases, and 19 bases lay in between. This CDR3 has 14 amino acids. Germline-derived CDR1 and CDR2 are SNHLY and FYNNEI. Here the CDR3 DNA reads TGTGCCAGCATCCAACTCACCCAGGGTCGCGAGCAGTACTTC. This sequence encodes CASIQLTQGREQYF.

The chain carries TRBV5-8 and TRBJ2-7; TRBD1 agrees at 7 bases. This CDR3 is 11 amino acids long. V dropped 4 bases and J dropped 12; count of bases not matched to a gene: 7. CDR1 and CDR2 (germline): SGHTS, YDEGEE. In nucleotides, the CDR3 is TGTGCCAGCAGCCTCCACAGGGGCACGTACTTC. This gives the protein CASSLHRGTYF.

The CDR3 DNA reads TGCGCCAGCAGCTTGGCCGGGACTCCTGAGCAGTTCTTC. Translating gives CASSLAGTPEQFF. The V gene is TRBV5-1, the J gene TRBJ2-1; perhaps TRBD2 as D (6 bases). Per germline, CDR1 SGHRS and CDR2 YFSETQ. V was pared by 0 bases and J by 9 bases, with 10 bases between. The CDR3 runs to 13 residues.

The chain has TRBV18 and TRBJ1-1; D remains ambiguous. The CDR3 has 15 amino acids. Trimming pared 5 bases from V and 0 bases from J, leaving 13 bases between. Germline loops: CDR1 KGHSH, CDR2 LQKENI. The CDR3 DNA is TGTGCCAGCTCAGCGGAATCGTTAATGAACACTGAAGCTTTCTTT. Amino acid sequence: CASSAESLMNTEAFF.

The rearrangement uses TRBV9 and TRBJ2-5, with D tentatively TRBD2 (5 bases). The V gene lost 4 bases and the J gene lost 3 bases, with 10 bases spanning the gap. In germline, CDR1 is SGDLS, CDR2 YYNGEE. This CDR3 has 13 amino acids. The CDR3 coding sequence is TGTGCCAGCAGCCGAGCGGCGGAAGAGACCCAGTACTTC. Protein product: CASSRAAEETQYF.

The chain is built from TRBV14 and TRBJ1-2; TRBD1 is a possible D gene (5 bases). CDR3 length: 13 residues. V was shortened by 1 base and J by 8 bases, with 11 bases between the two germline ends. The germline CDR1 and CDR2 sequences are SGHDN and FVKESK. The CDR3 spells CASSQVYRRGYTF. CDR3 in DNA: TGTGCCAGCAGCCAAGTCTACAGGCGCGGCTACACCTTC.

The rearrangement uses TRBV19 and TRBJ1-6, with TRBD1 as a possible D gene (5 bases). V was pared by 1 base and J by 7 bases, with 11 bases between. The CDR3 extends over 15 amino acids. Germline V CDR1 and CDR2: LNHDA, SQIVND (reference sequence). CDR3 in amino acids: CASSIGQGTNSPLHF. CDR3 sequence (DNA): TGTGCCAGTAGTATAGGCCAGGGTACGAATTCACCCCTCCACTTT.

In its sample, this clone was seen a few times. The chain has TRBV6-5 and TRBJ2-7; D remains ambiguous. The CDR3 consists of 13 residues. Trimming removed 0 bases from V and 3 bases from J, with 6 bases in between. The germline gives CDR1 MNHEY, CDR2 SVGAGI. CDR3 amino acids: CASSYSASYEQYF. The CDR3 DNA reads TGTGCCAGCAGTTACTCCGCGAGCTACGAGCAGTACTTC.

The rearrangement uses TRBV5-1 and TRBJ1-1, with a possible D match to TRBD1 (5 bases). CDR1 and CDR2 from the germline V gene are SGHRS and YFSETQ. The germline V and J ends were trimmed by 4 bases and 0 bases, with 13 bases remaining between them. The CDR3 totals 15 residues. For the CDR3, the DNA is TGCGCCAGCAGCCCCGCCCAGGGCGTGAACACTGAAGCTTTCTTT. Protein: CASSPAQGVNTEAFF.

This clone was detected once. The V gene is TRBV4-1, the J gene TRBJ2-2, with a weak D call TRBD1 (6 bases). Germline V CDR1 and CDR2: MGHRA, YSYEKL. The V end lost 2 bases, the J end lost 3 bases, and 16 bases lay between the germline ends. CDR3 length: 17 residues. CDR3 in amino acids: CASSQRTGRTDTGELFF. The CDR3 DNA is TGCGCCAGCAGCCAACGTACAGGGCGGACTGACACCGGGGAGCTGTTTTTT.

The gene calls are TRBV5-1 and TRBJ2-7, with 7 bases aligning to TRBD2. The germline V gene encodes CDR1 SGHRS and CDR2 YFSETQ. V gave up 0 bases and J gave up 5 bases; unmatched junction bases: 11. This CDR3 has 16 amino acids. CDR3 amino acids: CASSLDPPGEGNEQYF. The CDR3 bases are TGCGCCAGCAGCTTGGACCCCCCGGGGGAGGGAAACGAGCAGTACTTC.

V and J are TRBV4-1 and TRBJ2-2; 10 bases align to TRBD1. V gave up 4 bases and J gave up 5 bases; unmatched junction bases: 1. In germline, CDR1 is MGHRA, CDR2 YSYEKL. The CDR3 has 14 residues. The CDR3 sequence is CASSPGQGTGELFF. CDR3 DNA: TGCGCCAGCAGCCCGGGACAGGGGACCGGGGAGCTGTTTTTT.

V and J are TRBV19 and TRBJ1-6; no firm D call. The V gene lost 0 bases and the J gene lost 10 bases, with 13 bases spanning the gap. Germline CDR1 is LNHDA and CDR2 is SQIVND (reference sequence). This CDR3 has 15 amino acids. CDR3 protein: CASSIDGGGTSPLHF. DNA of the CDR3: TGTGCCAGTAGTATAGATGGAGGTGGAACCTCACCCCTCCACTTT.

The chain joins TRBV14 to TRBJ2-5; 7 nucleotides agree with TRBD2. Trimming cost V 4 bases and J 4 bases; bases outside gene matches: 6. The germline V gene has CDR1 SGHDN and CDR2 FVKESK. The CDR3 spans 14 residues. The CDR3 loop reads CASSPSGEGETQYF. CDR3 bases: TGTGCCAGCAGCCCGAGCGGGGAGGGAGAGACCCAGTACTTC.

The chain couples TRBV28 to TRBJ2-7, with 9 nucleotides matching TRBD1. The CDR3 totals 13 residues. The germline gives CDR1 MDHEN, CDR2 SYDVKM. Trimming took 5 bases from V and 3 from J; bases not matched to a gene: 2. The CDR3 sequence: CASSQTGGYEQYF. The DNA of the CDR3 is TGTGCCAGCAGTCAGACAGGGGGCTACGAGCAGTACTTC. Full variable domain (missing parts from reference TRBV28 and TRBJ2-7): DVKVTQSSRYLVKRTGEKVFLECVQDMDHENMFWYRQDPGLGLRLIYFSYDVKMKEKGDIPEGYSVSREKKERFSLILESASTNQTSMYLCASSQTGGYEQYFGPGTRLTVT.

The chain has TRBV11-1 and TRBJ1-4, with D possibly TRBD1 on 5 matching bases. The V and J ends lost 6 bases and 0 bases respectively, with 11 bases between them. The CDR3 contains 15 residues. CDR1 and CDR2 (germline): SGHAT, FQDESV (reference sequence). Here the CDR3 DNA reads TGTGCCAGCAGGCAGGGATCTGCAACTAATGAAAAACTGTTTTTT. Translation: CASRQGSATNEKLFF. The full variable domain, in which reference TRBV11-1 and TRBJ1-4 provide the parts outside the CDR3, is EAEVAQSPRYKITEKSQAVAFWCDPISGHATLYWYRQILGQGPELLVQFQDESVVDDSQLPKDRFSAERLKGVDSTLKIQPAELGDSAMYLCASRQGSATNEKLFFGSGTQLSVL.

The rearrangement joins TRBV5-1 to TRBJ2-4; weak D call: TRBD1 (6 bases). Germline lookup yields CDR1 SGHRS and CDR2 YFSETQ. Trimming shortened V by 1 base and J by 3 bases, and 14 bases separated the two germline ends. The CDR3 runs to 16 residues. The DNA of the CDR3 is TGCGCCAGCAGCTTGATTGGGGGCGCGGGCAAAAACATTCAGTACTTC. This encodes CASSLIGGAGKNIQYF. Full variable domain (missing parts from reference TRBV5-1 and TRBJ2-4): KAGVTQTPRYLIKTRGQQVTLSCSPISGHRSVSWYQQTPGQGLQFLFEYFSETQRNKGNFPGRFSGRQFSNSRSEMNVSTLELGDSALYLCASSLIGGAGKNIQYFGAGTRLSVL.

This chain's CDR3 is CASSAEGRGYTF. The CDR3 DNA follows: TGTGCCAGCAGTGCTGAGGGAAGGGGCTACACCTTC. The chain has TRBV2 and TRBJ1-2; D unclear. CDR3 length: 12 amino acids. In germline, CDR1 is SNHLY, CDR2 FYNNEI. V was clipped by 4 bases and J by 8 bases, with 11 bases between them.

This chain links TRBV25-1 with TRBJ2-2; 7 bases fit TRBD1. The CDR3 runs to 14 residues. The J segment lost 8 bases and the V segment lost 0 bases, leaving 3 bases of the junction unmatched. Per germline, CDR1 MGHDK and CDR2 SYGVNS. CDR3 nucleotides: TGTGCCAGCAGTGAATACGACAGGGTGGGGGAGCTGTTTTTT. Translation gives CASSEYDRVGELFF.

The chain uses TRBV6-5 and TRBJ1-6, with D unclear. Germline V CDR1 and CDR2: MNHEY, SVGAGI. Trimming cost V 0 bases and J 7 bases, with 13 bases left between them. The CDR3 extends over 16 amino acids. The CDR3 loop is CASSYSRGSQNSPLHF. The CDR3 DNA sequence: TGTGCCAGCAGTTACTCGAGAGGGTCTCAAAATTCACCCCTCCACTTT.

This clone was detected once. The CDR3 sequence is CASSGTGGATQPQHF. The CDR3 nucleotides are TGTGCCAGCAGTGGCACAGGGGGCGCGACTCAGCCCCAGCATTTT. The V and J genes are TRBV6-1 and TRBJ1-5, with 9 bases that match TRBD1. Germline loops: CDR1 MNHNS, CDR2 SASEGT. The ends lost 4 bases at V and 6 bases at J; junction bases unmatched: 7. The CDR3 covers 15 residues.

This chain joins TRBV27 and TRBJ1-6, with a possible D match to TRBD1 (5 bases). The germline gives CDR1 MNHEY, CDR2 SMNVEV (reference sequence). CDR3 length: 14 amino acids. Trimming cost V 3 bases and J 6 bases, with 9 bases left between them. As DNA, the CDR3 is TGTGCCAGCAGTTTCCGACAGCTTAATTCACCCCTCCACTTT. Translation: CASSFRQLNSPLHF.